This T cell receptor (beta chain) was sequenced in a study of T cells in Graves' hyperthyroidism and ophthalmopathy. The length of the CDR3 is 15 residues. Germline trimming cut 5 bases from V and 2 bases from J; bases unmatched to any gene: 5. Germline V gene data show CDR1 as MNHNS and CDR2 as SASEGT. This clonotype was picked up many times. Its cognate antigen is unknown. Template material for amplifying TCR beta CDR3 regions consisted of RNA transcripts. First-round RT-PCR of the TCR CDR3 relied on the HTBI primer set. TCRdb re-called the multiplex PCR reads through MiXCR, storing one row per CDR3 protein. The data show 300,000 to 400,000 distinct CDR3 sequences, 11% to 15% seen once. Each patient was aged 18 to 65 and had newly diagnosed hyperthyroidism of under 2 months' duration. The PBMCs studied were ones that came from about 9.9 ml fresh peripheral blood. Study observations and caveats: The authors' 13 V-J model separated ophthalmopathy from stable hyperthyroidism.

The sequenced material came from blood. The chain combines TRBV6-1 with TRBJ2-4; TRBD1 agrees at 8 bases. This sequence was found in a woman aged 25 to 39 with Graves' hyperthyroidism. Written as DNA, the CDR3 is TGTGCCAGCAGTCCCAGGGGGCGGTCCAAAAACATTCAGTACTTC. It is translated as CASSPRGRSKNIQYF.